Each of the 13 T cell receptor beta chains below was sequenced from the same sample in a study of cytomegalovirus exposure and HLA in healthy donors. In the PCR, 60 Vbeta and 13 Jbeta primers were used. The data were produced by immunoSEQ multiplex PCR, yet TCRdb's version contains in-frame clones alone and is incomplete. The table has tens of thousands of clones, about three quarters seen once. Sequenced input: PBMCs. The receptor source for this set is a male donor in good health and CMV-seropositive.

The chain combines TRBV7-9 with TRBJ2-1; D may be TRBD2 (5 bases). V lost 2 bases and J lost 15, with 11 bases in between. Germline CDR1 is SEHNR and CDR2 is FQNEAQ (reference sequence). The CDR3 spans 11 residues. In nucleotides, the CDR3 is TGTGCCAGCAGCTTAAGCGCTAGCTCGTTCTTC. Translation gives CASSLSASSFF. Using reference TRBV7-9 and TRBJ2-1 for the parts outside the CDR3, the full variable domain is DTGVSQNPRHKITKRGQNVTFRCDPISEHNRLYWYRQTLGQGPEFLTYFQNEAQLEKSRLLSDRFSAERPKGSFSTLEIQRTEQGDSAMYLCASSLSASSFFGPGTRLTVL.

The chain joins TRBV5-1 to TRBJ2-5; the match to TRBD2 covers 10 bases. CDR3 length equals 16 residues. Germline CDR1 SGHRS, CDR2 YFSETQ. The J segment lost 3 bases and the V segment lost 4 bases, leaving 9 bases of the junction unmatched. The CDR3 region has the DNA TGCGCCAGCAGCACCGGACTAGCGGAGGCAAAAGAGACCCAGTACTTC. Translating it yields CASSTGLAEAKETQYF. Using reference TRBV5-1 and TRBJ2-5 for the parts outside the CDR3, the full variable domain is KAGVTQTPRYLIKTRGQQVTLSCSPISGHRSVSWYQQTPGQGLQFLFEYFSETQRNKGNFPGRFSGRQFSNSRSEMNVSTLELGDSALYLCASSTGLAEAKETQYFGPGTRLLVL.

The genes are TRBV10-3 and TRBJ2-3, with D unclear. V was shortened by 7 bases and J by 4 bases, with 15 bases between the two germline ends. Germline CDR1 ENHRY, CDR2 SYGVKD. The length of the CDR3 is 14 residues. The CDR3 loop reads CAINGPTAADTQYF. The CDR3 bases are TGTGCCATCAACGGCCCTACAGCCGCAGATACGCAGTATTTT.

In DNA form, the CDR3 reads TGTGCCAGCAGCCGGCGATACAGGTTCGGAATCGGTCAGCCCCAGCATTTT. Its translation: CASSRRYRFGIGQPQHF. V and J are TRBV7-9 and TRBJ1-5, with D possibly TRBD1 on 5 matching bases. V lost 5 bases, J lost 6 bases, and 23 bases lay in between. This CDR3 has 17 residues. Germline V gene sequence: CDR1 SEHNR, CDR2 FQNEAQ (reference sequence).

This clone has just one count. The chain links TRBV5-1 to TRBJ2-1, with D perhaps TRBD1 (6 bases). Germline V gene data show CDR1 as SGHRS and CDR2 as YFSETQ. The CDR3 sequence is 12 residues long. The germline V and J ends were trimmed by 3 bases and 9 bases, with 10 bases remaining between them. The DNA of the CDR3 is TGCGCCAGCAGCTCTCAGGGGCTTGAGCAGTTCTTC. Its protein product is CASSSQGLEQFF.

The V gene is TRBV18, the J gene TRBJ2-5; 11 bases align to TRBD2. This CDR3 spans 17 amino acids. J lost 5 bases, V lost 5 bases, and 13 bases had no gene match. Looked up from germline, CDR1 is KGHSH and CDR2 is LQKENI. The CDR3 spells CASSALAGGPSGETQYF. DNA for the CDR3: TGTGCCAGCTCAGCATTAGCGGGAGGGCCGTCGGGGGAGACCCAGTACTTC.

The chain joins TRBV5-4 to TRBJ2-4; 10 nucleotides match TRBD2. Germline loops: CDR1 SGHNT, CDR2 YYREEE (reference sequence). With V trimmed by 6 bases and J by 6 bases, 9 bases remained unmatched. The CDR3 contains 15 residues. This CDR3 reads CASTPSGREGNIQYF. The CDR3 nucleotides read TGTGCCAGCACCCCTAGCGGGAGAGAGGGAAACATTCAGTACTTC.

The count of this clone is one. The J gene is TRBJ1-1, the V gene TRBV7-8; tentatively, D is TRBD1 (6 bases). The CDR3 sequence is 16 residues long. With 0 bases removed from V and 0 bases from J, the gap between germline ends came to 11 bases. The germline CDR1 and CDR2 sequences are SGHVS and FQNEAQ. The CDR3 sequence is CASSLAWGPMNTEAFF. The CDR3, as DNA: TGTGCCAGCAGCTTAGCGTGGGGGCCCATGAACACTGAAGCTTTCTTT.

The rearrangement uses TRBV10-3 and TRBJ2-2, with TRBD2 matching 7 bases. V was pared by 8 bases and J by 1 base, with 4 bases of the junction left unmatched. The CDR3 has 14 amino acids. CDR1 and CDR2 from the germline V gene are ENHRY and SYGVKD. CDR3 DNA sequence: TGTGCCATCGGGGCTAGCGGGAACACCGGGGAGCTGTTTTTT. It yields the protein CAIGASGNTGELFF.

The rearrangement joins TRBV5-1 to TRBJ1-1; tentatively, D is TRBD1 (5 bases). Germline CDR1 is SGHRS and CDR2 is YFSETQ. CDR3 length: 13 amino acids. The germline V and J ends were trimmed by 0 bases and 3 bases, with 6 bases remaining between them. The DNA for the CDR3 is TGCGCCAGCAGCTTGGCCAGGGACACTGAAGCTTTCTTT. It is translated as CASSLARDTEAFF.

The rearrangement uses TRBV25-1 and TRBJ2-1; weak D call: TRBD1 (6 bases). Trimming removed 10 bases at V and 0 bases at J, with 13 bases between. The germline V gene has CDR1 MGHDK and CDR2 SYGVNS. The CDR3 sequence is 14 residues long. The CDR3 sequence: CATKGVGSYNEQFF. DNA of the CDR3: TGTGCCACCAAGGGGGTGGGCTCCTACAATGAGCAGTTCTTC. The whole variable domain, remainder taken from reference TRBV25-1 and TRBJ2-1, is EADIYQTPRYLVIGTGKKITLECSQTMGHDKMYWYQQDPGMELHLIHYSYGVNSTEKGDLSSESTVSRIRTEHFPLTLESARPSHTSQYLCATKGVGSYNEQFFGPGTRLTVL.

The V gene is TRBV5-4, the J gene TRBJ2-5, with 13 nucleotides matching TRBD2. Germline loops: CDR1 SGHNT, CDR2 YYREEE (reference sequence). This CDR3 spans 18 amino acids. The V gene end was trimmed by 4 bases and the J gene end by 5 bases; junction bases not matched to a gene: 14. CDR3 in amino acids: CASSPSTSGRAQGETQYF. DNA of the CDR3: TGTGCCAGCAGCCCAAGTACTAGCGGGAGGGCCCAGGGGGAGACCCAGTACTTC.

This sequence joins TRBV5-4 and TRBJ2-1, with TRBD2 matching 9 bases. Germline V lookup: CDR1 SGHNT, CDR2 YYREEE (reference sequence). The CDR3 loop spans 17 amino acids. J lost 10 bases, V lost 1 base, and 15 bases had no gene match. The CDR3 region is CASSLSRREGRNREQFF. The CDR3 DNA sequence: TGTGCCAGCAGCTTGAGTCGGCGGGAGGGCCGTAATAGAGAGCAGTTCTTC.